The 14 T cell receptor beta chains in this list originate from one sample, sequenced in a study of T cell changes during pregnancy in multiple sclerosis. TCRdb keeps only in-frame clones here, not all; method: immunoSEQ multiplex PCR. The sample contains about 29,000 clones, approximately 89% of which appear only once. Sequencing was performed on CD8+ T cells from peripheral blood mononuclear cells, taken after pregnancy. All receptors derive from a female donor with multiple sclerosis, enrolled in a pregnancy study.

This rearrangement joins TRBV19 to TRBJ1-1; D gene uncertain. This CDR3 has 14 residues. Trimming left V 8 bases short and J 8 bases short, with 21 bases between. The V gene's germline CDR1 is LNHDA and CDR2 SQIVND (reference sequence). This CDR3 reads CASAATGAAGEAFF. The CDR3 DNA reads TGTGCCAGTGCCGCGACGGGAGCGGCGGGAGAAGCTTTCTTT. Full variable domain (remainder filled in from reference TRBV19 and TRBJ1-1): DGGITQSPKYLFRKEGQNVTLSCEQNLNHDAMYWYRQDPGQGLRLIYYSQIVNDFQKGDIAEGYSVSREKKESFPLTVTSAQKNPTAFYLCASAATGAAGEAFFGQGTRLTVV.

This clone was seen just once. The chain recombines TRBV5-4 with TRBJ2-1; no clear D gene. Germline CDR1 and CDR2: SGHNT and YYREEE (reference sequence). CDR3 length equals 14 residues. Trimming shortened V by 0 bases and J by 7 bases, and 11 bases separated the two germline ends. CDR3 DNA sequence: TGTGCCAGCAGCTTGGCGGCAGGTGGGAATGAGCAGTTCTTC. Translation: CASSLAAGGNEQFF.

The V call is TRBV2, the J call TRBJ2-1; 7 nucleotides match TRBD2. The ends lost 4 bases at V and 4 bases at J; junction bases unmatched: 7. Germline loops: CDR1 SNHLY, CDR2 FYNNEI. This CDR3 comprises 15 residues. The DNA of the CDR3 is TGTGCCAGCAGTGTCAGACAGCGGGGTTACAATGAGCAGTTCTTC. This encodes CASSVRQRGYNEQFF.

This clone was observed a handful of times. The V and J genes are TRBV7-6 and TRBJ1-1; a possible D gene is TRBD1 (6 bases). Germline-derived CDR1 and CDR2 are SGHVS and FNYEAQ. The CDR3 contains 14 residues. V was trimmed by 4 bases and J by 0 bases, leaving 9 bases between them. This CDR3 is CASSSGQLNTEAFF. The CDR3 DNA follows: TGTGCCAGCAGCTCCGGACAGCTGAACACTGAAGCTTTCTTT.

The genes are TRBV5-4 and TRBJ1-1; maybe TRBD1 (5 bases). The CDR3 runs 13 residues. Looked up from germline, CDR1 is SGHNT and CDR2 is YYREEE (reference sequence). Trimming took off 2 bases at V and 10 bases at J, with 15 bases between the two ends. The CDR3 DNA follows: TGTGCCAGCAGCTTCCCAGGGTCTAATCTAGCTTTCTTT. Protein sequence: CASSFPGSNLAFF. The whole variable domain, filled in from reference TRBV5-4 and TRBJ1-1, reads ETGVTQSPTHLIKTRGQQVTLRCSSQSGHNTVSWYQQALGQGPQFIFQYYREEENGRGNFPPRFSGLQFPNYSSELNVNALELDDSALYLCASSFPGSNLAFFGQGTRLTVV.

A single count supports this clone. The rearrangement links TRBV10-3 to TRBJ2-3; the match to TRBD1 covers 9 bases. This CDR3 region has 14 residues. The V and J ends lost 7 bases and 5 bases, in that order; junction bases with no gene match: 7. Germline lookup yields CDR1 ENHRY and CDR2 SYGVKD. The CDR3 nucleotides read TGTGCCATCACCCGCGGACAGGGGATAGATACGCAGTATTTT. It encodes CAITRGQGIDTQYF.

The rearrangement joins TRBV29-1 to TRBJ2-7; 8 positions match TRBD2. J gave up 5 bases and V 5 bases, and 8 bases lay outside the gene matches. The CDR3 has 13 residues. In germline, CDR1 is SQVTM, CDR2 ANQGSEA. The CDR3 DNA is TGCAGCGTTTCCGGGACTAGGTCCAACGAGCAGTACTTC. Translation gives CSVSGTRSNEQYF.

The chain carries TRBV18 and TRBJ2-7; 8 bases are shared with TRBD1. The length of the CDR3 is 15 residues. V lost 1 base, J lost 1 base, and 3 bases stayed unmatched. Germline CDR1 is KGHSH and CDR2 is LQKENI. This CDR3 reads CASSPRGDRSYEQYF. In nucleotides, the CDR3 is TGTGCCAGCTCACCACGGGGGGACAGGTCCTACGAGCAGTACTTC.

The chain is built from TRBV4-1 and TRBJ1-3, with D possibly TRBD1 on 5 matching bases. Germline CDR1 and CDR2: MGHRA and YSYEKL. CDR3 size: 18 residues. V lost 3 bases and J 0 bases, leaving 18 bases between the germline ends. The CDR3 here is CASSHSVPRQHSGNTIYF. CDR3 nucleotides: TGCGCCAGCAGCCATTCCGTACCGCGACAGCACTCTGGAAACACCATATATTTT.

This chain uses TRBV27 with TRBJ2-7, with 11 bases matching TRBD2. The CDR3 is 16 amino acids. Germline CDR1 and CDR2: MNHEY and SMNVEV (reference sequence). With V trimmed by 8 bases and J by 2 bases, 11 bases remained unmatched. CDR3 DNA sequence: TGTGCCAGCGGTATTCTAGCGGGAGGAGGCCCCTACGAGCAGTACTTC. Amino acid sequence: CASGILAGGGPYEQYF.

This clone was counted between two and nine times. V usage is TRBV6-5 and J usage is TRBJ1-1; D possibly corresponds to TRBD1 (6 bases). Deletions cut 6 bases from V and 7 bases from J, with 15 bases between. This CDR3 has 13 residues. The V gene's germline CDR1 is MNHEY and CDR2 SVGAGI. The CDR3 DNA follows: TGTGCCAGCAGCTATACAGGGTTCGGTGAAGCTTTCTTT. As protein: CASSYTGFGEAFF.

The chain combines TRBV7-2 with TRBJ2-7, with a tentative D call TRBD2 (6 bases). Germline loops: CDR1 SGHTA, CDR2 FQGNSA. The CDR3 sequence is 16 residues long. V lost 0 bases and J lost 4, with 16 bases in between. The CDR3 here is CASSLALGGAGYEQYF. CDR3 bases: TGTGCCAGCAGCTTAGCTCTAGGAGGGGCTGGGTACGAGCAGTACTTC.

This chain uses TRBV6-4 with TRBJ2-1; 7 nucleotides align to TRBD1. The CDR3 loop spans 14 amino acids. Per the germline V gene, CDR1 is MRHNA and CDR2 is SNTAGT. The J segment lost 12 bases and the V segment lost 3 bases, leaving 11 bases of the junction unmatched. CDR3 DNA: TGTGCCAGCAGTGATCGCGAGGGGGCAAGGGGGCAGTTCTTC. It translates to CASSDREGARGQFF.

This clone was detected once. This sequence joins TRBV6-5 and TRBJ1-1; D might be TRBD1 (5 bases). CDR3 length: 16 residues. V was trimmed by 3 bases and J by 0 bases, leaving 14 bases between them. CDR1 is MNHEY, CDR2 SVGAGI, per germline. The CDR3 DNA sequence: TGTGCCAGCAGTTATTTATTGGGGGGATTGAACACTGAAGCTTTCTTT. Translated: CASSYLLGGLNTEAFF.